The present entry profiles one T cell receptor beta chain with its context. V was pared by 5 bases and J by 5 bases, with 15 bases between. The CDR3 is 14 residues long. Germline CDR1 and CDR2: MNHEY and SVGAGI. This entry is derived from a study of blood T cell repertoires in COVID-19. Study information: Samples of COVID-19 (acute and convalescent) were obtained from the United States, Italy and Spain. The analysed material was cDNA or gDNA that came from T cells, B-cell-depleted T cells, or PBMCs.

As originally analysed: Estimated nucleated cell counts came from reference gene primer amplification. The repertoire was sequenced with immunoSEQ multiplex PCR; TCRdb's copy has only in-frame clones and lacks some. The V and J calls and the clone size are those of that table, but D and trimming were determined from the DNA. The sample consists of hundreds of thousands of clones, approximately 90% of them appearing once. The genes are TRBV6-5 and TRBJ2-5; a weak D match, TRBD1 (6 bases). The sequence came from a woman in her 30s with active or convalescent COVID-19. Material: peripheral blood. This CDR3 is CASSRDPGAETQYF. The CDR3 DNA sequence: TGTGCCAGCAGTAGGGATCCAGGGGCGGAGACCCAGTACTTC.